This TCR beta chain stems from a study of PD-1 blockade in classical Hodgkin lymphoma. Every single patient, without exception, relapsed after autologous stem cell transplantation, and brentuximab vedotin exposure varied. Under best response, outcomes were complete response, partial response or progressive disease. Assay used: immunoSEQ multiplex PCR; TCRdb lists only in-frame clones, some missing. The repertoire has around 10,000 clones, around 76% of them found once; the top ten carry roughly 24%. The TCR sequence derives from a human donor with classical Hodgkin lymphoma. The source material was peripheral blood mononuclear cells (PBMCs), sampled at baseline.

CDR3: CASSLAGILNEQFF. DNA of the CDR3: TGTGCCAGCAGCTTGGCGGGGATTCTCAATGAGCAGTTCTTC. The chain links TRBV5-4 to TRBJ2-1, with D tentatively TRBD2 (5 bases). Germline CDR1 is SGHNT and CDR2 is YYREEE (reference sequence). This CDR3 has 14 residues. With 0 bases removed from V and 6 bases from J, the gap between germline ends came to 10 bases. Supplemented by reference TRBV5-4 and TRBJ2-1, the full variable domain reads ETGVTQSPTHLIKTRGQQVTLRCSSQSGHNTVSWYQQALGQGPQFIFQYYREEENGRGNFPPRFSGLQFPNYSSELNVNALELDDSALYLCASSLAGILNEQFFGPGTRLTVL.